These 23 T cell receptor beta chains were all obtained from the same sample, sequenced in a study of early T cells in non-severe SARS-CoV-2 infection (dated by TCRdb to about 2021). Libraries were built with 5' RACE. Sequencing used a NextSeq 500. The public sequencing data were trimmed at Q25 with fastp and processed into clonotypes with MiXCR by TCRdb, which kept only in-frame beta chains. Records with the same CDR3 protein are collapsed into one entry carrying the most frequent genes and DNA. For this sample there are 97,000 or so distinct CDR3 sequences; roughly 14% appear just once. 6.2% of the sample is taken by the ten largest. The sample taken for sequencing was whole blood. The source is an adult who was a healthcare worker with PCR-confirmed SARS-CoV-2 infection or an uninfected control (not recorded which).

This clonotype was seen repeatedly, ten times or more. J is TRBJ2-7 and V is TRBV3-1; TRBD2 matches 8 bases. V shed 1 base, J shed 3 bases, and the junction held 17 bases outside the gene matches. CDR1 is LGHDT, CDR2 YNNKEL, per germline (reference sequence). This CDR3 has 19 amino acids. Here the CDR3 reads CASSQGSGAGGRSHYEQYF. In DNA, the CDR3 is TGTGCCAGCAGCCAAGGGAGCGGGGCGGGAGGCCGATCCCACTACGAGCAGTACTTC.

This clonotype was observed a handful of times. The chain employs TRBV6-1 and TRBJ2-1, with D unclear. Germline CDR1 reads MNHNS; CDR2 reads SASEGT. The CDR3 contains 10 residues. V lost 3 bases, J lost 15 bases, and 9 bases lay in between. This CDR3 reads CASSERSPFF. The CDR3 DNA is TGTGCCAGCAGTGAGAGGTCCCCGTTCTTC.

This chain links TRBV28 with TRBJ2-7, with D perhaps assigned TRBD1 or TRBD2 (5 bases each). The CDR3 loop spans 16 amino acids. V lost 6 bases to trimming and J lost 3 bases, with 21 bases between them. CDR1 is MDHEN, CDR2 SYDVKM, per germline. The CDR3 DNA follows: TGTGCCAGCAGAGCCCGGGACGCCCTTTATCACTACGAGCAGTACTTC. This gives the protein CASRARDALYHYEQYF. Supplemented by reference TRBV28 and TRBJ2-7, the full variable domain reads DVKVTQSSRYLVKRTGEKVFLECVQDMDHENMFWYRQDPGLGLRLIYFSYDVKMKEKGDIPEGYSVSREKKERFSLILESASTNQTSMYLCASRARDALYHYEQYFGPGTRLTVT.

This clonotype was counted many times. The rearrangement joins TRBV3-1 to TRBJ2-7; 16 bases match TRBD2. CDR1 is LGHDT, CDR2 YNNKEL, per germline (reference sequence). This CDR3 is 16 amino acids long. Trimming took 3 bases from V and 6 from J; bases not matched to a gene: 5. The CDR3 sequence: CASSQGLAGGKSEQYF. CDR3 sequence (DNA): TGTGCCAGCAGCCAGGGACTAGCGGGAGGGAAGAGCGAGCAGTACTTC.

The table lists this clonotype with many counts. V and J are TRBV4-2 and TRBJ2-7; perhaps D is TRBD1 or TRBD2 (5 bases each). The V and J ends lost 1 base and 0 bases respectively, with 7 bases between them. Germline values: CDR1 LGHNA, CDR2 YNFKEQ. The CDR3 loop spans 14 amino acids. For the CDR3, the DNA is TGTGCCAGCAGCCAAGGAGGGGTCTCCTACGAGCAGTACTTC. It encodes CASSQGGVSYEQYF.

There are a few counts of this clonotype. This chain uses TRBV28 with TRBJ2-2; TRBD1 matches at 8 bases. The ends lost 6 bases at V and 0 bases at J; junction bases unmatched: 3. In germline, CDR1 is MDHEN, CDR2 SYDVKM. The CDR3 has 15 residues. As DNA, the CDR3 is TGTGCCAGCAGACGGACAGGGTCGAACACCGGGGAGCTGTTTTTT. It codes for CASRRTGSNTGELFF.

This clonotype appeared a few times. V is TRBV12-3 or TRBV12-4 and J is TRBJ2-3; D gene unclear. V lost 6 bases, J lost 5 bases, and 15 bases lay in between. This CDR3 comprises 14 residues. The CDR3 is CASSRTGVEDTQYF. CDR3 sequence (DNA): TGTGCCAGCAGCCGGACGGGCGTCGAAGATACGCAGTATTTT.

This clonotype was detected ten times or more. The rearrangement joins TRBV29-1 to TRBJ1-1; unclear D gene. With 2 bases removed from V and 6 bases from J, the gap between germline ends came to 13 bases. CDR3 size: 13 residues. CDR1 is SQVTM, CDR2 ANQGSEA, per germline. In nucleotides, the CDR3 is TGCAGCGTTGAACCGAGACTGCAGGCTGAAGCTTTCTTT. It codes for CSVEPRLQAEAFF.

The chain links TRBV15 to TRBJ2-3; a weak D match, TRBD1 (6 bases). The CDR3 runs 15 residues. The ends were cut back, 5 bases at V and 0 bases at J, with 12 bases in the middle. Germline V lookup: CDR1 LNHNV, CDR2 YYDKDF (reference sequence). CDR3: CATSGYRESTDTQYF. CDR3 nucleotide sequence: TGTGCCACCAGCGGGTACAGGGAGAGCACAGATACGCAGTATTTT. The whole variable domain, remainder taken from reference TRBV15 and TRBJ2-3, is DAMVIQNPRYQVTQFGKPVTLSCSQTLNHNVMYWYQQKSSQAPKLLFHYYDKDFNNEADTPDNFQSRRPNTSFCFLDIRSPGLGDTAMYLCATSGYRESTDTQYFGPGTRLTVL.

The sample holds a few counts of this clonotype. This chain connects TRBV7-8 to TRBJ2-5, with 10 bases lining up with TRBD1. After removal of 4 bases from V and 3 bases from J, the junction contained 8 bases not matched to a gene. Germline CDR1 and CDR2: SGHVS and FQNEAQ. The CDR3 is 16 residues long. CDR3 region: CASSWDRDRGEETQYF. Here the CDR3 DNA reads TGTGCCAGCAGCTGGGACCGGGACAGGGGAGAAGAGACCCAGTACTTC.

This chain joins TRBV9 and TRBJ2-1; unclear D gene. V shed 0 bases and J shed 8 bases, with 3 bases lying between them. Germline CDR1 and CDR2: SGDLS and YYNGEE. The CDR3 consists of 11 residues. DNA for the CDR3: TGTGCCAGCAGCGTAGGGGATGAGCAGTTCTTC. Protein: CASSVGDEQFF. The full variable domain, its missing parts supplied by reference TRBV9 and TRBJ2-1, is DSGVTQTPKHLITATGQRVTLRCSPRSGDLSVYWYQQSLDQGLQFLIQYYNGEERAKGNILERFSAQQFPDLHSELNLSSLELGDSALYFCASSVGDEQFFGPGTRLTVL.

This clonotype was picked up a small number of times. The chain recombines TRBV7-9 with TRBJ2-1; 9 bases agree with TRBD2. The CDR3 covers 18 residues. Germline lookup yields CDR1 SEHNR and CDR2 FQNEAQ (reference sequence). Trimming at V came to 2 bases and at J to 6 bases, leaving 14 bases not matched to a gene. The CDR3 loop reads CASSLPPRLAGSINEQFF. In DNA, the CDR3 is TGTGCCAGCAGCTTACCCCCTCGTCTAGCGGGAAGTATCAATGAGCAGTTCTTC.

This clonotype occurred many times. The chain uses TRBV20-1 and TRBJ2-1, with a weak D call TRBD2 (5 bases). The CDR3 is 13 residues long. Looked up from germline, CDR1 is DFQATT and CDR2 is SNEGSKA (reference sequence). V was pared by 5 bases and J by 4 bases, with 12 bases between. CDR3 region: CSALGVEYNEQFF. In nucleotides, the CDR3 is TGCAGTGCTTTGGGAGTAGAGTACAATGAGCAGTTCTTC.

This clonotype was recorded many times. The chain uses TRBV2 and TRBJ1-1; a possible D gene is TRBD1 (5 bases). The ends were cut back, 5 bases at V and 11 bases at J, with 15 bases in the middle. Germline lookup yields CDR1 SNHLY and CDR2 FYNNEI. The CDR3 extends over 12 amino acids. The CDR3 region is CASSPQGISAFF. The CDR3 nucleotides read TGTGCCAGCAGTCCCCAGGGTATTTCGGCTTTCTTT.

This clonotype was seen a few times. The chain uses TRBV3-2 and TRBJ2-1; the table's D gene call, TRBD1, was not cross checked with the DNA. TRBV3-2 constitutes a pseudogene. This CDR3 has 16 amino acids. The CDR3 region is CASSQAGRGIYNEQFF. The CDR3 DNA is TGTGCCAGCAGCCAAGCGGGCAGGGGGATCTACAATGAGCAGTTCTTC.

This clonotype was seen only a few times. DNA for the CDR3: TGTGCCAGCAGCTTAGTCCATGAGCAGTTCTTC. It encodes CASSLVHEQFF. The V and J genes are TRBV11-2 and TRBJ2-1; D is ambiguous. The V gene lost 1 base and the J gene lost 8 bases, with 3 bases spanning the gap. This CDR3 region has 11 residues. CDR1 and CDR2 from the germline V gene are SGHAT and FQNNGV.

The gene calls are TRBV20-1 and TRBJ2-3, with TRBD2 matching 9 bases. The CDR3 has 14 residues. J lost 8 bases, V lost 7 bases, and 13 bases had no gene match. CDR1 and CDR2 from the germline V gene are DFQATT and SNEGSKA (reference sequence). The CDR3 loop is CSVAGLALEATQYF. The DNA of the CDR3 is TGCAGTGTAGCAGGACTAGCGTTGGAGGCTACGCAGTATTTT.

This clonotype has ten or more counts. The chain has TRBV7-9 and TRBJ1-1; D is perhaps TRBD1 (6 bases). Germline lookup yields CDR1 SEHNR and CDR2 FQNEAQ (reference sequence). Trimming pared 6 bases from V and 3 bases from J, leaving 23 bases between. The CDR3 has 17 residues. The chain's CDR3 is CASRQKSLLRGDTEAFF. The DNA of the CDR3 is TGTGCCAGCAGGCAAAAATCCCTCCTCAGGGGCGACACTGAAGCTTTCTTT.

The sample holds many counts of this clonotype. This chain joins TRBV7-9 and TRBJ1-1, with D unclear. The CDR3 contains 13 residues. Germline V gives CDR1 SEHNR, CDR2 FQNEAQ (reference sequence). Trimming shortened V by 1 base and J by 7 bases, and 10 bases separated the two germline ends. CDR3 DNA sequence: TGTGCCAGCAGCTTAGTCCTGGGCAGTGAAGCTTTCTTT. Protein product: CASSLVLGSEAFF.

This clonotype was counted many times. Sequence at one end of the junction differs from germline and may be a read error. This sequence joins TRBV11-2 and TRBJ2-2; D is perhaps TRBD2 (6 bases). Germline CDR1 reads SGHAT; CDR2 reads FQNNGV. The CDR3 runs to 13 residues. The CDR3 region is CASSLDPGGKLFF. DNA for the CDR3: TGTGCCAGCAGCTTAGATCCGGGCGGGAAGCTGTTTTTT.

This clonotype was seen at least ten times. The CDR3 DNA sequence: TGTGCCAGCAGCCCCACTAGCGGGAGTGTCAATGAGCAGTTCTTC. It encodes CASSPTSGSVNEQFF. The chain couples TRBV12-3 or TRBV12-4 to TRBJ2-1; 11 bases match TRBD2. The CDR3 has 15 amino acids. V lost 6 bases, J lost 6 bases, and 7 bases stayed unmatched.

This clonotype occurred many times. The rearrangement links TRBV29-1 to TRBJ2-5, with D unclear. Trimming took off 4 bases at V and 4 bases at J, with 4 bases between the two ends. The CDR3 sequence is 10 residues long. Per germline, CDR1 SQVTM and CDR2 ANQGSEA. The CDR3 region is CSVVSETQYF. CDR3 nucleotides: TGCAGCGTTGTATCAGAGACCCAGTACTTC. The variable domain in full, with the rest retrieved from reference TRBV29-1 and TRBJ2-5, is SAVISQKPSRDICQRGTSLTIQCQVDSQVTMMFWYRQQPGQSLTLIATANQGSEATYESGFVIDKFPISRPNLTFSTLTVSNMSPEDSSIYLCSVVSETQYFGPGTRLLVL.

The CDR3, as DNA: TGTGCCAGCTCACCTACAGCGGGACGCACAGATACGCAGTATTTT. Its translation is CASSPTAGRTDTQYF. The V call is TRBV18, the J call TRBJ2-3, with 7 bases matching TRBD2. The V gene end was trimmed by 3 bases and the J gene end by 1 base; junction bases not matched to a gene: 4. The length of the CDR3 is 15 residues. Germline CDR1 reads KGHSH; CDR2 reads LQKENI.